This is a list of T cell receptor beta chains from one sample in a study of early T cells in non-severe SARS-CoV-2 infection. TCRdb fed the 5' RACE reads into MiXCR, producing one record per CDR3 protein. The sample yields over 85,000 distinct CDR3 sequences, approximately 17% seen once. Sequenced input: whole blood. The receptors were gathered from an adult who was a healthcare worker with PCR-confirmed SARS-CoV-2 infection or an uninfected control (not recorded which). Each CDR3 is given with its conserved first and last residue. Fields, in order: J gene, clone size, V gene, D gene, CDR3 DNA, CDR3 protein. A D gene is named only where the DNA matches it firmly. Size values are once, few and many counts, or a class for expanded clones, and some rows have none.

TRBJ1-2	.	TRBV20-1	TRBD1	TGCAGTGCTAGCAGGGGGCATGGCTACACCTTC	CSASRGHGYTF
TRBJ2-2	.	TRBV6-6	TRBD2	TGTGCCAGCAGTTACTCGAATCTGGCGGGGGGGCCACGCACCGGGGAGCTGTTTTTT	CASSYSNLAGGPRTGELFF
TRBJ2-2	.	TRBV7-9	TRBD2	TGTGCCAGCAGCCCTCGGACTAGCGGGATCAACACCGGGGAGCTGTTTTTT	CASSPRTSGINTGELFF
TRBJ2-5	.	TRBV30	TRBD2	TGTGCCTGGAGTATCTGGGGAGGGCAAGAGACCCAGTACTTC	CAWSIWGGQETQYF
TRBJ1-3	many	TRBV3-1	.	TGTGCCAGCAGCCAAGTATTTGACAGCTCTGGAAACACCATATATTTT	CASSQVFDSSGNTIYF
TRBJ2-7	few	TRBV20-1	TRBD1	TGCAGTGCTAGCCGACAGGGGTCTAGCTCCTACGAGCAGTACTTC	CSASRQGSSSYEQYF
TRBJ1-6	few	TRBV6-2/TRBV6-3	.	TGTGCCAGCAAGAAGGCTGGACAGCGGAATTCACCCCTCCACTTT	CASKKAGQRNSPLHF
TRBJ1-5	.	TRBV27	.	TGTGCCAGCAGTTGGCAGTACAATCAGCCCCAGCATTTT	CASSWQYNQPQHF
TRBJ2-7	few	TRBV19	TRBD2	TGTGCCAGTAGTATAACTAGCGGGACCTACGAGCAGTACTTC	CASSITSGTYEQYF
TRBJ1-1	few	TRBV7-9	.	TGTGCCAGCAGCTTACGTCCGGCGACCAACACTGAAGCTTTCTTT	CASSLRPATNTEAFF
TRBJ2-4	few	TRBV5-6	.	TGTGCCAGCAGCATGTACCGGGACTCACTAGCCAAAAACATTCAGTACTTC	CASSMYRDSLAKNIQYF
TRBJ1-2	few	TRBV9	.	TGTGCCAGCAGCGTATCGAATCTCAACTATGGCTACACCTTC	CASSVSNLNYGYTF